Listed here are 32 T cell receptor beta chains from one sample, sequenced in a study of T cell changes during pregnancy in multiple sclerosis. Using immunoSEQ multiplex PCR, the repertoire was profiled, and TCRdb retains in-frame clones only, with some absent. The repertoire holds more than 55,000 clones, with about 93% as singletons. The source material was peripheral blood, sampled in the first trimester of pregnancy. These receptors were obtained from a female donor in good health, enrolled as a control in a pregnancy study.

The chain's CDR3 is CASSPARGSSYNEQFF. CDR3 DNA sequence: TGTGCCAGCAGCCCCGCGCGGGGGAGCTCCTACAATGAGCAGTTCTTC. The rearrangement uses TRBV7-9 and TRBJ2-1, with 7 positions matching TRBD2. V shed 5 bases and J 0 bases; nucleotides not matched to a gene: 7. CDR1 is SEHNR and CDR2 is FQNEAQ in the germline V gene (reference sequence). The CDR3 runs to 16 residues.

This chain links TRBV4-1 with TRBJ1-3, with 12 bases aligning to TRBD1. The CDR3 runs to 19 residues. CDR1 and CDR2 from the germline V gene are MGHRA and YSYEKL. Germline trimming cut 1 base from V and 2 bases from J; bases unmatched to any gene: 9. CDR3 amino acids: CASSQAGTGGSLAGNTIYF. The DNA of the CDR3 is TGCGCCAGCAGCCAAGCCGGGACAGGGGGCTCTTTGGCTGGAAACACCATATATTTT.

This rearrangement joins TRBV2 to TRBJ2-7; D gene uncertain. Germline V gene data show CDR1 as SNHLY and CDR2 as FYNNEI. Trimming pared 3 bases from V and 1 base from J, leaving 4 bases between. The CDR3 covers 12 residues. In DNA, the CDR3 is TGTGCCAGCAGTGACAGATCCTACGAGCAGTACTTC. It encodes CASSDRSYEQYF.

J is TRBJ2-7 and V is TRBV28; perhaps TRBD2 as D (5 bases). The CDR3 is 16 residues long. V was trimmed by 6 bases and J by 5 bases, leaving 23 bases between them. The germline gives CDR1 MDHEN, CDR2 SYDVKM. The CDR3, as DNA: TGTGCCAGCAGCACCACTGGGCGAGGGAGAAGCGACGAGCAGTACTTC. It codes for CASSTTGRGRSDEQYF.

The chain uses TRBV5-1 and TRBJ2-1; TRBD1 agrees at 9 bases. Germline trimming cut 2 bases from V and 6 bases from J; bases unmatched to any gene: 12. CDR1 SGHRS and CDR2 YFSETQ come from the germline V gene. The CDR3 runs to 17 residues. The CDR3 nucleotides are TGCGCCAGCAGCTTCCAACGGAGACAGGGGGGAATCAATGAGCAGTTCTTC. Translation: CASSFQRRQGGINEQFF.

V usage is TRBV19 and J usage is TRBJ2-7; TRBD2 matches 10 bases. Germline V gene lookup returns CDR1 LNHDA and CDR2 SQIVND (reference sequence). V gave up 5 bases and J gave up 5 bases; unmatched junction bases: 6. The CDR3 extends over 14 amino acids. CDR3 amino acids: CASSDASGSDEQYF. The CDR3 DNA reads TGTGCCAGTAGTGATGCTAGCGGGAGTGACGAGCAGTACTTC. Full variable domain (rest looked up from reference TRBV19 and TRBJ2-7): DGGITQSPKYLFRKEGQNVTLSCEQNLNHDAMYWYRQDPGQGLRLIYYSQIVNDFQKGDIAEGYSVSREKKESFPLTVTSAQKNPTAFYLCASSDASGSDEQYFGPGTRLTVT.

This chain joins TRBV6-5 and TRBJ1-2, with D perhaps matching TRBD1 (5 bases). Trimming shortened V by 3 bases and J by 4 bases, and 9 bases separated the two germline ends. The CDR3 consists of 13 residues. Looked up from germline, CDR1 is MNHEY and CDR2 is SVGAGI. The chain's CDR3 is CASSYQGGYGYTF. The CDR3 DNA sequence: TGTGCCAGCAGTTATCAGGGTGGCTATGGCTACACCTTC.

Of note for this clone: One end of the junction does not line up with germline, which may come from a read error. This chain joins TRBV6-6 and TRBJ1-2; TRBD1 might be the D (6 bases). The CDR3 spans 16 residues. The germline V gene has CDR1 MNHNY and CDR2 SVGAGI (reference sequence). CDR3 loop: CANSYSGPGVNYGYTF. CDR3 bases: TGTGCCAACAGTTACTCAGGGCCAGGGGTGAACTATGGCTACACCTTC.

V gene TRBV9 combines with J gene TRBJ2-7, with TRBD1 identical over 7 bases. This CDR3 is built from 13 residues. In germline, CDR1 is SGDLS, CDR2 YYNGEE. Trimming removed 4 bases from V and 8 bases from J; junction bases left unmatched: 9. Here the CDR3 DNA reads TGTGCCAGCAGCTCTTCGACAGGGTTGAAGCAGTACTTC. Translation gives CASSSSTGLKQYF.

The chain has TRBV7-2 and TRBJ2-7; tentative D call: TRBD1 (5 bases). Germline V gene sequence: CDR1 SGHTA, CDR2 FQGNSA. This CDR3 comprises 16 residues. V gave up 5 bases and J gave up 6 bases, with 23 bases separating them. The CDR3 sequence is CASSARRQLPPREQYF. CDR3 DNA: TGTGCCAGCAGCGCTCGGCGACAGTTGCCACCACGCGAGCAGTACTTC.

The chain links TRBV6-5 to TRBJ2-7; D is possibly TRBD1 (7 bases). CDR1 and CDR2 (germline): MNHEY, SVGAGI. CDR3 size: 14 residues. V lost 6 bases, J lost 6 bases, and 18 bases lay in between. The DNA of the CDR3 is TGTGCCAGCAGCCTCGGAGGGACAGTTAGCGAGCAGTACTTC. Encoded protein: CASSLGGTVSEQYF.

This chain links TRBV5-1 with TRBJ2-2, with TRBD2 matching 7 bases. Germline trimming cut 5 bases from V and 1 base from J; bases unmatched to any gene: 5. The germline CDR1 and CDR2 sequences are SGHRS and YFSETQ. This CDR3 is built from 15 residues. The CDR3 DNA is TGCGCCAGCAGGAGGAGCGGGATGAACACCGGGGAGCTGTTTTTT. Translated: CASRRSGMNTGELFF.

In its sample, this clone was seen once. The V gene is TRBV18, the J gene TRBJ2-3; D is unresolved. CDR1 and CDR2 from the germline V gene are KGHSH and LQKENI. The CDR3 covers 13 residues. The V end was cut by 3 bases, the J end by 0 bases, with 4 bases between. The CDR3 loop is CASSPLSTDTQYF. In DNA form, the CDR3 reads TGTGCCAGCTCACCCCTTAGCACAGATACGCAGTATTTT.

This sequence joins TRBV5-1 and TRBJ2-3; TRBD2 is a possible D gene (5 bases). V lost 4 bases and J 0 bases, leaving 9 bases between the germline ends. This CDR3 contains 14 residues. CDR1 SGHRS and CDR2 YFSETQ come from the germline V gene. Here the CDR3 DNA reads TGCGCCAGCAGCGAGCGGATAAGCACAGATACGCAGTATTTT. Translating it yields CASSERISTDTQYF.

The gene calls are TRBV7-9 and TRBJ2-1; 8 bases are a match to TRBD1. CDR1 is SEHNR, CDR2 FQNEAQ, per germline (reference sequence). The CDR3 covers 15 residues. J lost 3 bases, V lost 1 base, and 2 bases had no gene match. CDR3: CASSLGGQVYNEQFF. The CDR3, as DNA: TGTGCCAGCAGCTTAGGGGGACAGGTCTACAATGAGCAGTTCTTC.

V usage is TRBV19 and J usage is TRBJ1-1, with D unresolved. Germline V lookup: CDR1 LNHDA, CDR2 SQIVND (reference sequence). The CDR3 covers 13 residues. Trimming pared 10 bases from V and 0 bases from J, leaving 12 bases between. CDR3: CATEVTVNTEAFF. The CDR3 DNA is TGTGCCACGGAAGTCACAGTGAACACTGAAGCTTTCTTT.

V usage is TRBV6-1 and J usage is TRBJ2-7; tentative D call: TRBD2 (6 bases). The V end was cut by 6 bases, the J end by 3 bases, with 9 bases between. From germline, CDR1 is MNHNS and CDR2 SASEGT. The CDR3 consists of 12 residues. The CDR3: CASRSGSYEQYF. The CDR3 nucleotides read TGTGCCAGCAGGTCCGGGAGCTACGAGCAGTACTTC.

The V and J genes are TRBV2 and TRBJ2-7; D unresolved. V lost 0 bases, J lost 0 bases, and 15 bases lay in between. This CDR3 spans 17 amino acids. Looked up from germline, CDR1 is SNHLY and CDR2 is FYNNEI. CDR3 coding DNA: TGTGCCAGCAGTGAAGCCACTGTGGGCCACATCTCCTACGAGCAGTACTTC. Its translation is CASSEATVGHISYEQYF.

The chain uses TRBV4-2 and TRBJ1-3; D gene uncertain. The germline gives CDR1 LGHNA, CDR2 YNFKEQ. Trimming removed 0 bases from V and 4 bases from J, with 19 bases in between. This CDR3 comprises 18 residues. The CDR3 loop reads CASSQDDPFRGLGNTIYF. For the CDR3, the DNA is TGTGCCAGCAGCCAAGATGACCCATTCCGTGGACTCGGAAACACCATATATTTT.

This chain joins TRBV5-1 and TRBJ2-1; D possibly corresponds to TRBD1 (6 bases). The CDR3 has 15 residues. V lost 4 bases, J lost 0 bases, and 11 bases lay in between. CDR1 SGHRS and CDR2 YFSETQ come from the germline V gene. CDR3 region: CASSPDRSSYNEQFF. CDR3 sequence (DNA): TGCGCCAGCAGCCCGGACAGAAGCTCCTACAATGAGCAGTTCTTC.

This chain connects TRBV7-9 to TRBJ1-5; TRBD1 matches 9 bases. Per germline, CDR1 SEHNR and CDR2 FQNEAQ (reference sequence). J gave up 6 bases and V 5 bases, and 5 bases lay outside the gene matches. The CDR3 loop spans 14 amino acids. CDR3 nucleotides: TGTGCCAGCAGCCCGACAGGGGGGGGTCAGCCCCAGCATTTT. This encodes CASSPTGGGQPQHF.

This clone occurred once. The chain employs TRBV5-1 and TRBJ2-5; D might be TRBD2 (6 bases). This CDR3 is built from 15 residues. Germline CDR1 reads SGHRS; CDR2 reads YFSETQ. Trimming shortened V by 0 bases and J by 2 bases, and 11 bases separated the two germline ends. The CDR3 here is CASSLGNSGQETQYF. CDR3 coding DNA: TGCGCCAGCAGCTTGGGGAATAGCGGTCAAGAGACCCAGTACTTC.

The V call is TRBV28, the J call TRBJ2-7, with 7 bases fitting TRBD2. CDR1 is MDHEN, CDR2 SYDVKM, per germline. J was trimmed by 4 bases and V by 7 bases; bases with no gene match: 10. The CDR3 is 14 amino acids. DNA for the CDR3: TGTGCCAGCAAGGAGAGCGGGGTACGGTACGAGCAGTACTTC. Translated, it gives CASKESGVRYEQYF.

This chain connects TRBV6-5 to TRBJ1-1; TRBD1 is a possible D gene (6 bases). Germline V lookup: CDR1 MNHEY, CDR2 SVGAGI. The CDR3 extends over 15 amino acids. The V end was cut by 0 bases, the J end by 4 bases, with 12 bases between. The CDR3 coding sequence is TGTGCCAGCAGTTACTCGACAGGCTGGGGCACTGAAGCTTTCTTT. Its translation: CASSYSTGWGTEAFF.

CDR3 coding DNA: TGTGCCACCAGCAGAGCCCTCCAAGAGACCCAGTACTTC. Translation gives CATSRALQETQYF. The rearrangement joins TRBV15 to TRBJ2-5, with D hard to call. This CDR3 is 13 amino acids long. The germline CDR1 and CDR2 sequences are LNHNV and YYDKDF (reference sequence). V was shortened by 1 base and J by 1 base, with 4 bases between the two germline ends.

The gene calls are TRBV10-3 and TRBJ1-1; possibly TRBD1 for D (5 bases). In germline, CDR1 is ENHRY, CDR2 SYGVKD. V dropped 7 bases and J dropped 1 base, with 10 bases sitting between them. The CDR3 is made up of 13 amino acids. The CDR3 loop is CAITSTGNTEAFF. Here the CDR3 DNA reads TGTGCCATCACCAGTACAGGGAACACTGAAGCTTTCTTT.

The V call is TRBV6-4, the J call TRBJ2-1; D is unresolved. V was cut by 5 bases and J by 6 bases, with 17 bases left in between. CDR1 and CDR2 from the germline V gene are MRHNA and SNTAGT. The CDR3 is made up of 15 amino acids. This CDR3 is CASSQRPLPGNEQFF. The CDR3 bases are TGTGCCAGCAGTCAAAGGCCACTCCCGGGCAATGAGCAGTTCTTC.

This chain connects TRBV7-6 to TRBJ2-2; tentative D call: TRBD2 (5 bases). The V gene lost 1 base and the J gene lost 1 base, with 7 bases spanning the gap. The CDR3 loop spans 15 amino acids. CDR1 SGHVS and CDR2 FNYEAQ come from the germline V gene. DNA of the CDR3: TGTGCCAGCAGCTTAGTAGGGAGGAACACCGGGGAGCTGTTTTTT. Translation gives CASSLVGRNTGELFF.

This chain links TRBV6-6 with TRBJ1-2; possible D gene TRBD1, 5 bases. Trimming cost V 5 bases and J 4 bases, with 14 bases left between them. Germline V gives CDR1 MNHNY, CDR2 SVGAGI (reference sequence). CDR3 length: 14 amino acids. The CDR3 DNA reads as TGTGCCAGCAGTCCTCCAGACAGAAGCTATGGCTACACCTTC. It yields the protein CASSPPDRSYGYTF.

The J gene is TRBJ2-5, the V gene TRBV7-9; D perhaps matches TRBD2 (6 bases). The CDR3 contains 14 residues. V dropped 5 bases and J dropped 4 bases, with 14 bases sitting between them. Germline V gene sequence: CDR1 SEHNR, CDR2 FQNEAQ (reference sequence). Written as DNA, the CDR3 is TGTGCCAGCAGCCCGGGAGTCTCGCTAGAGACCCAGTACTTC. Translating gives CASSPGVSLETQYF.

The chain couples TRBV28 to TRBJ1-5; TRBD1 matches 7 bases. The CDR3 is 14 amino acids. V lost 3 bases, J lost 3 bases, and 2 bases stayed unmatched. Germline CDR1 is MDHEN and CDR2 is SYDVKM. The CDR3 region has the DNA TGTGCCAGCAGTTTTACAGGGGTCAATCAGCCCCAGCATTTT. This encodes CASSFTGVNQPQHF.

The chain recombines TRBV27 with TRBJ1-5; TRBD1 might be the D (6 bases). Germline V gene sequence: CDR1 MNHEY, CDR2 SMNVEV (reference sequence). The germline V and J ends were trimmed by 4 bases and 8 bases, with 9 bases remaining between them. This CDR3 is built from 12 residues. The CDR3 bases are TGTGCCAGCAGTTCCACAGGGAAGCCCCAGCATTTT. Its protein product is CASSSTGKPQHF.